The 7 T cell receptor beta chains in this list originate from one sample, sequenced in a study of regulatory T cells in long-lasting Graves disease. Documented time point: newly diagnosed GD, antithyroid drugs for less than 3 months. From RNA extracted from PBMCs, the TCR library was made. HTBI primers from iRepertoire and Arm-PCR of CDR3 regions yielded the TCR beta libraries. TCRdb re-derived calls from the multiplex PCR reads in MiXCR, one entry per CDR3 protein. The sample contains about 520,000 distinct CDR3 sequences, about 12% of which appear only once. A further study also used this sample, focusing on T cells in Graves' hyperthyroidism and ophthalmopathy.

The specimen was peripheral blood mononuclear cells (PBMCs), collected at new diagnosis, from a patient treated with antithyroid drugs. All receptors come from a woman aged 25-40 years with Graves disease.

This clonotype was found many times. The chain recombines TRBV12-3 or TRBV12-4 with TRBJ2-4; TRBD2 might be the D (5 bases). Between the trimmed V and J ends, which lost 1 base and 6 bases, there was a span of 13 bases. CDR3 size: 15 residues. The CDR3 DNA is TGTGCCAGCAGTTTAGGTGGCAGCGGAGTAAACATTCAGTACTTC. Amino acids: CASSLGGSGVNIQYF.

The gene calls are TRBV30 and TRBJ2-2; D is unclear. This CDR3 is built from 15 residues. The germline V and J ends were trimmed by 0 bases and 0 bases, with 8 bases remaining between them. The germline V gene encodes CDR1 GTSNPN and CDR2 SVGIG (reference sequence). The CDR3 region is CAWSVLDTNTGELFF. The DNA for the CDR3 is TGTGCCTGGAGTGTACTTGACACGAACACCGGGGAGCTGTTTTTT. Full variable domain (missing parts from reference TRBV30 and TRBJ2-2): SQTIHQWPATLVQPVGSPLSLECTVEGTSNPNLYWYRQAAGRGLQLLFYSVGIGQISSEVPQNLSASRPQDRQFILSSKKLLLSDSGFYLCAWSVLDTNTGELFFGEGSRLTVL.

This clonotype showed up just a few times. The junction departs from the called germline gene at one end, perhaps through a read error. V usage is TRBV19 and J usage is TRBJ1-2; TRBD1 is a possible D gene (5 bases). Germline CDR1 reads LNHDA; CDR2 reads SQIVND (reference sequence). The CDR3 is 13 amino acids. The CDR3, as DNA: TGTGCCAGTAGTATCTCGACAGACTATGGCTGCACCTTC. Translated, it gives CASSISTDYGCTF.

There are many counts of this clonotype. This chain uses TRBV5-1 with TRBJ1-6, with no clear D. Trimming cost V 0 bases and J 7 bases, with 14 bases left between them. The CDR3 loop spans 16 amino acids. Germline CDR1 is SGHRS and CDR2 is YFSETQ. The CDR3 sequence is CASSLGSDSINSPLHF. DNA of the CDR3: TGCGCCAGCAGCTTGGGGTCCGATTCGATCAATTCACCCCTCCACTTT.

At least ten counts were recorded for this clonotype. V usage is TRBV9 and J usage is TRBJ2-1, with 8 positions matching TRBD2. The junction had 5 bases not matched to a gene; V was cut back by 3 bases and J by 0 bases. There are 16 residues in the CDR3. The germline gives CDR1 SGDLS, CDR2 YYNGEE. The CDR3 DNA reads TGTGCCAGCAGCGCGACTAGCGAAGGCTCCTACAATGAGCAGTTCTTC. Its protein product is CASSATSEGSYNEQFF.

The genes are TRBV7-9 and TRBJ2-3; D uncertain. Per the germline V gene, CDR1 is SEHNR and CDR2 is FQNEAQ (reference sequence). Deletions cut 1 base from V and 5 bases from J, with 10 bases between. This CDR3 is 14 amino acids long. CDR3: CASSLGPSGDTQYF. CDR3 DNA: TGTGCCAGCAGCTTAGGACCGTCAGGAGATACGCAGTATTTT.

Many counts were recorded for this clonotype. This chain joins TRBV6-1 and TRBJ1-4, with D unresolved. There are 13 residues in the CDR3. The germline V gene has CDR1 MNHNS and CDR2 SASEGT. The V end lost 6 bases, the J end lost 7 bases, and 12 bases lay between the germline ends. The CDR3 reads CASRKRSAEKLFF. The CDR3 DNA is TGTGCCAGCAGAAAAAGGTCAGCTGAAAAACTGTTTTTT.